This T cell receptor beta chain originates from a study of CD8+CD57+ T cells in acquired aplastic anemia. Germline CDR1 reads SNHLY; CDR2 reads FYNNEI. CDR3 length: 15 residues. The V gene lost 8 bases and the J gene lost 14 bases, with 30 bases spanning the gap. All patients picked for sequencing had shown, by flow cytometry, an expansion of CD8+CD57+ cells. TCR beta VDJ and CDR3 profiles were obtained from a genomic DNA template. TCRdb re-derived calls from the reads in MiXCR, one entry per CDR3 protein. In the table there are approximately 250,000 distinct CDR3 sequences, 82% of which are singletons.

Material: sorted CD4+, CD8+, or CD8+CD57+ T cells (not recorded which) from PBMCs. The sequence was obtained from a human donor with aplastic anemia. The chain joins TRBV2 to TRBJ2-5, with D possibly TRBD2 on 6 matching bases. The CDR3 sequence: CASGDWGAEAQTFYF. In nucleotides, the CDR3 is TGTGCCAGCGGGGACTGGGGCGCAGAGGCCCAGACTTTTTACTTC.